This TCR beta chain originates from a study of cytomegalovirus exposure and HLA in healthy donors. Trimming shortened V by 0 bases and J by 2 bases, and 8 bases separated the two germline ends. CDR3 size: 14 residues. Germline CDR1 and CDR2: SGDLS and YYNGEE. The PCR employed 60 Vbeta primers together with 13 Jbeta primers. Measured with immunoSEQ multiplex PCR; TCRdb has only the in-frame clones, and not every one. The table lists about 180,000 clones, over 65% of them singletons. Study-level findings and limits: The only immune exposure information that was available was CMV serostatus. Because they were indistinguishable, some V segments, including TRBV6-2 and TRBV6-3, were excluded.

A word on this clone: Its antigen is currently unknown.

Sequenced input: PBMCs. The origin of this receptor is a man aged 18 to 29 in good health and CMV-seronegative. This chain links TRBV9 with TRBJ1-2; D is unresolved. The CDR3 here is CASSVATENYGYTF. As DNA, the CDR3 is TGTGCCAGCAGCGTAGCTACCGAGAACTATGGCTACACCTTC.